This TCR beta chain was documented in a study of blood T cell repertoires in COVID-19. Study in general: PBMCs, B-cell-depleted T cells, or T cells provided the cDNA or gDNA that made up the material.

Original data processing: Amplification with reference gene primers provided the estimates of nucleated cell counts. Clones were read by immunoSEQ multiplex PCR, and TCRdb kept only the in-frame ones, dropping some. For V, J and clone size, that table is used; D and trimming come from the DNA. The sample has 270,000 or so clones, just under 90% seen once. While infection was still active, Seattle patients were enrolled and then followed longitudinally. The sequence was collected from a woman aged 25 to 39 with COVID-19, enrolled during active disease. Sequencing used peripheral blood.

The CDR3 spells CASSYSTGTTGYGYTF. CDR3 DNA: TGTGCCAGCAGTTACAGCACCGGGACAACCGGCTATGGCTACACCTTC. The genes are TRBV6-5 and TRBJ1-2; D is perhaps TRBD1 (6 bases). The length of the CDR3 is 16 residues. The V gene's germline CDR1 is MNHEY and CDR2 SVGAGI. The V end lost 2 bases, the J end lost 4 bases, and 17 bases lay between the germline ends.